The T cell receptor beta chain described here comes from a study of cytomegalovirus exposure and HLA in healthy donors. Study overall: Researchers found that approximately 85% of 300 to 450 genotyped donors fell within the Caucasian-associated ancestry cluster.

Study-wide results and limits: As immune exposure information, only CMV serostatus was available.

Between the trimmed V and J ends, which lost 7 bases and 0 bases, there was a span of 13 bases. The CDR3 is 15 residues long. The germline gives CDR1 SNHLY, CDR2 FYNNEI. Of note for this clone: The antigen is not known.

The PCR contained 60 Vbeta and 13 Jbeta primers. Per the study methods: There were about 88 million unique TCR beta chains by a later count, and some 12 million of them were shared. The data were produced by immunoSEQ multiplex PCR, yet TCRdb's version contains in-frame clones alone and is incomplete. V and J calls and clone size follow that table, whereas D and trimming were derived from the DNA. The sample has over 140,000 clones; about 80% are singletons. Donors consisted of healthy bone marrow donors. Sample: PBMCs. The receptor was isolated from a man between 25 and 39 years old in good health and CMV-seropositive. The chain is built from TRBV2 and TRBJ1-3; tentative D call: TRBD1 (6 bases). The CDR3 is CASMMTGYSGNTIYF. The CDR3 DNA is TGTGCCAGCATGATGACAGGCTACTCTGGAAACACCATATATTTT.